Shown below are 32 T cell receptor beta chains from a single sample sequenced in a study of blood T cell repertoires in COVID-19 (dated by TCRdb to 2020 to 2021). To prepare the library, the immunoSEQ multiplex PCR assay was applied. TCRdb provides this immuneACCESS table in a form limited to in-frame rearrangements. Some clones are lacking; in checked studies, under half of them reflect an unresolved V gene, and why the rest are absent is not known. The sample table lists roughly 56,000 clones, about 91% of them with a count of one. The top ten constitute under 45% of the sample. Sequencing was performed on peripheral blood. The receptors were sampled from a woman aged 60-75 years with COVID-19, enrolled during active disease.

This chain links TRBV7-9 with TRBJ1-5; D is unresolved. Germline CDR1 and CDR2: SEHNR and FQNEAQ (reference sequence). Trimming removed 5 bases from V and 6 bases from J, with 11 bases in between. The CDR3 is 13 amino acids. The CDR3 coding sequence is TGTGCCAGCAGCCCGTCGGGAGGTCAGCCCCAGCATTTT. This gives the protein CASSPSGGQPQHF.

The V gene is TRBV30, the J gene TRBJ1-2, with a possible D match to TRBD1 (5 bases). Deletions cut 4 bases from V and 3 bases from J, with 15 bases between. Germline V gives CDR1 GTSNPN, CDR2 SVGIG (reference sequence). This CDR3 contains 14 residues. CDR3 nucleotides: TGTGCCTGGATCTCCCAGCCAGGGTACTATGGCTACACCTTC. This codes for CAWISQPGYYGYTF.

The chain couples TRBV7-8 to TRBJ2-1, with TRBD2 identical over 7 bases. V was clipped by 5 bases and J by 10 bases; unmatched bases: 8. This CDR3 has 13 amino acids. CDR1 and CDR2 (germline): SGHVS, FQNEAQ. In DNA form, the CDR3 reads TGTGCCAGCAGCCTCATGGGGGGGGGAGAGCAGTTCTTC. Translating it yields CASSLMGGGEQFF.

The CDR3 sequence is CATSEGGLRDNEQFF. The CDR3 nucleotides are TGTGCCACCAGTGAGGGGGGACTCCGGGACAATGAGCAGTTCTTC. The chain joins TRBV24-1 to TRBJ2-1, with a possible D match to TRBD2 (6 bases). Germline V gene data show CDR1 as KGHDR and CDR2 as SFDVKD. V was pared by 4 bases and J by 5 bases, with 14 bases between. The CDR3 totals 15 residues.

The genes are TRBV4-3 and TRBJ2-5, with D unclear. From germline, CDR1 is LGHNA and CDR2 YSLEER. CDR3 length: 15 amino acids. V lost 1 base, J lost 0 bases, and 9 bases lay in between. The chain's CDR3 is CASSQGSLYQETQYF. The CDR3 DNA sequence: TGCGCCAGCAGCCAAGGGAGTTTGTACCAAGAGACCCAGTACTTC.

The rearrangement uses TRBV5-1 and TRBJ1-1, with D maybe TRBD1 (5 bases). V shed 1 base and J shed 2 bases, with 21 bases lying between them. Germline V CDR1 and CDR2: SGHRS, YFSETQ. The CDR3 covers 18 residues. This chain's CDR3 is CASSLRVLLSGRNTEAFF. The CDR3 region has the DNA TGCGCCAGCAGCTTGAGGGTTCTACTCTCAGGGCGTAACACTGAAGCTTTCTTT.

The chain has TRBV6-2 or TRBV6-3 and TRBJ1-2; perhaps TRBD1 as D (5 bases). The CDR3 spans 14 residues. The germline V gene has CDR1 MNHEY and CDR2 SVGEGT. The V gene lost 6 bases and the J gene lost 2 bases, with 13 bases spanning the gap. The CDR3 region has the DNA TGTGCCAGCAGCCCCGCGACAGTGAACTATGGCTACACCTTC. Translating gives CASSPATVNYGYTF.

The chain is built from TRBV5-6 and TRBJ1-6; maybe TRBD1 (5 bases). Germline values: CDR1 SGHDT, CDR2 YYEEEE. This CDR3 contains 19 residues. V was clipped by 4 bases and J by 2 bases, with 22 bases between them. CDR3 amino acids: CASSIGRGFRRAYNSPLHF. In nucleotides, the CDR3 is TGTGCCAGCAGCATCGGACGGGGGTTCCGTAGGGCCTATAATTCACCCCTCCACTTT.

The genes are TRBV27 and TRBJ2-1, with 9 bases identical to TRBD2. CDR1 and CDR2 from the germline V gene are MNHEY and SMNVEV (reference sequence). V was pared by 0 bases and J by 4 bases, with 10 bases of the junction left unmatched. The CDR3 has 18 residues. Here the CDR3 reads CASSLSKAGTSSYNEQFF. CDR3 nucleotide sequence: TGTGCCAGCAGTTTATCGAAAGCCGGGACTAGCTCTTACAATGAGCAGTTCTTC.

As DNA, the CDR3 is TGTGCCAGTTCCCTAGAACAGGGGGCCAACTATGGCTACACCTTC. Translation: CASSLEQGANYGYTF. This rearrangement joins TRBV19 to TRBJ1-2; 9 positions agree with TRBD1. The V gene end was trimmed by 8 bases and the J gene end by 2 bases; junction bases not matched to a gene: 9. The CDR3 runs 15 residues. Germline values: CDR1 LNHDA, CDR2 SQIVND (reference sequence).

Only one count was recorded for this clone. The rearrangement links TRBV5-1 to TRBJ2-1; 7 bases are a match to TRBD1. CDR3 size: 13 residues. Unmatched junction bases numbered 6, after V lost 4 bases and J lost 8 bases. Germline V gives CDR1 SGHRS, CDR2 YFSETQ. CDR3 DNA: TGCGCCAGCAGCCCTGACAGGGTCGATGAGCAGTTCTTC. It yields the protein CASSPDRVDEQFF.

There are a few counts of this clone. The chain combines TRBV6-5 with TRBJ1-1; 9 positions match TRBD1. V shed 7 bases and J 1 base; nucleotides not matched to a gene: 7. The CDR3 extends over 15 amino acids. Germline loops: CDR1 MNHEY, CDR2 SVGAGI. The CDR3 reads CASTQAGQGNTEAFF. The CDR3 bases are TGTGCCAGCACCCAAGCGGGACAGGGGAACACTGAAGCTTTCTTT.

The V and J genes are TRBV9 and TRBJ1-1; D is uncertain. CDR3 length equals 12 residues. Germline CDR1 reads SGDLS; CDR2 reads YYNGEE. Trimming took 3 bases from V and 7 from J, leaving 10 bases between them. CDR3 in amino acids: CASSEDRGEAFF. In DNA, the CDR3 is TGTGCCAGCAGCGAGGACCGGGGTGAAGCTTTCTTT.

This clone appeared a single time. The chain recombines TRBV18 with TRBJ1-6, with D unresolved. V was shortened by 4 bases and J by 4 bases, with 8 bases between the two germline ends. CDR3 length: 14 residues. Per germline, CDR1 KGHSH and CDR2 LQKENI. CDR3 amino acids: CASSLTEYNSPLHF. CDR3 DNA: TGTGCCAGCTCACTTACAGAGTATAATTCACCCCTCCACTTT.

J is TRBJ2-5 and V is TRBV3-1 (or the pseudogene TRBV3-2); 11 bases fit TRBD2. Germline V gene sequence: CDR1 LGHDT, CDR2 YNNKEL (reference sequence). The trim removed 1 base at V and 7 bases at J, leaving 2 bases unmatched. The CDR3 spans 14 residues. The CDR3 DNA reads as TGTGCCAGCAGCCAAGCTCTAGCGGGGGGGACCCAGTACTTC. The encoded protein is CASSQALAGGTQYF.

DNA of the CDR3: TGTGCCAGCAGCTCAACGGCCCCGCCAGGCTATGGCTACACCTTC. Translated, it gives CASSSTAPPGYGYTF. V gene TRBV7-2 combines with J gene TRBJ1-2; D remains ambiguous. The V end lost 4 bases, the J end lost 4 bases, and 16 bases lay between the germline ends. The CDR3 consists of 15 residues. The V gene's germline CDR1 is SGHTA and CDR2 FQGNSA.

This clone has only one observation. In nucleotides, the CDR3 is TGTGCCAGCAGCTTCGGGACTAGCGGCTACGAGCAGTACTTC. This gives the protein CASSFGTSGYEQYF. The V call is TRBV7-2, the J call TRBJ2-7; TRBD2 matches 11 bases. J gave up 3 bases and V 3 bases, and 1 base lay outside the gene matches. This CDR3 has 14 residues. Germline V CDR1 and CDR2: SGHTA, FQGNSA.

This chain connects TRBV11-2 to TRBJ2-3, with 7 bases that match TRBD1. Trimming at V came to 6 bases and at J to 0 bases, leaving 15 bases not matched to a gene. This CDR3 spans 18 amino acids. From germline, CDR1 is SGHAT and CDR2 FQNNGV. The chain's CDR3 is CASSYPSRGLSSTDTQYF. The CDR3 nucleotides read TGTGCCAGCAGTTACCCAAGCAGGGGGTTATCTAGCACAGATACGCAGTATTTT.

The CDR3 here is CASSEPHSAKNIQYF. DNA of the CDR3: TGCGCCAGCAGCGAGCCTCATAGCGCCAAAAACATTCAGTACTTC. The chain carries TRBV5-1 and TRBJ2-4; no clear D. This CDR3 contains 15 residues. CDR1 is SGHRS, CDR2 YFSETQ, per germline. The ends were cut back, 4 bases at V and 1 base at J, with 12 bases in the middle.

The chain couples TRBV7-2 to TRBJ2-3; 7 bases fit TRBD1. The CDR3 has 15 amino acids. Trimming took 1 base from V and 3 from J; bases not matched to a gene: 4. Germline CDR1 reads SGHTA; CDR2 reads FQGNSA. The CDR3 DNA reads TGTGCCAGCAGCTTAGTAAGGGGGCGTACAGATACGCAGTATTTT. This gives the protein CASSLVRGRTDTQYF.

The V call is TRBV7-9, the J call TRBJ2-2, with TRBD2 matching over 7 bases. J was trimmed by 1 base and V by 6 bases; bases with no gene match: 2. The CDR3 has 14 residues. The V gene's germline CDR1 is SEHNR and CDR2 FQNEAQ (reference sequence). The CDR3 DNA sequence: TGTGCCAGCAGAGGCGGGGGGAACACCGGGGAGCTGTTTTTT. This translates into CASRGGGNTGELFF.

The genes are TRBV30 and TRBJ1-3, with no clear D. CDR1 GTSNPN and CDR2 SVGIG come from the germline V gene (reference sequence). The CDR3 is 15 residues long. V lost 3 bases and J 0 bases, leaving 12 bases between the germline ends. CDR3: CAWRGGAYSGNTIYF. CDR3 coding DNA: TGTGCCTGGAGGGGTGGAGCCTACTCTGGAAACACCATATATTTT.

In this sample, this clone turned up once. The chain combines TRBV19 with TRBJ2-6; D is perhaps TRBD1 (5 bases). Trimming left V 8 bases short and J 0 bases short, with 11 bases between. The CDR3 runs to 15 residues. CDR1 and CDR2 from the germline V gene are LNHDA and SQIVND (reference sequence). CDR3 coding DNA: TGTGCCAGTCAGGGTATCGGCTCTGGGGCCAACGTCCTGACTTTC. Amino acids: CASQGIGSGANVLTF. Full variable domain (outside the CDR3, taken from reference TRBV19 and TRBJ2-6): DGGITQSPKYLFRKEGQNVTLSCEQNLNHDAMYWYRQDPGQGLRLIYYSQIVNDFQKGDIAEGYSVSREKKESFPLTVTSAQKNPTAFYLCASQGIGSGANVLTFGAGSRLTVL.

This chain joins TRBV5-1 and TRBJ2-5; 7 bases fit TRBD1. CDR3 length: 15 residues. V gave up 0 bases and J gave up 3 bases; unmatched junction bases: 5. From germline, CDR1 is SGHRS and CDR2 YFSETQ. This CDR3 reads CASSLAGTVEETQYF. In DNA form, the CDR3 reads TGCGCCAGCAGCTTGGCCGGGACAGTCGAAGAGACCCAGTACTTC.

The chain couples TRBV5-1 to TRBJ2-7, with D unresolved. CDR1 is SGHRS and CDR2 is YFSETQ in the germline V gene. There are 15 residues in the CDR3. V gave up 4 bases and J gave up 2 bases, with 16 bases separating them. CDR3 loop: CASSRDPGQAYEQYF. The CDR3, as DNA: TGCGCCAGCAGCCGCGACCCAGGCCAAGCCTACGAGCAGTACTTC.

The chain has TRBV13 and TRBJ2-1; 15 positions agree with TRBD2. J gave up 0 bases and V 2 bases, and 14 bases lay outside the gene matches. Germline lookup yields CDR1 PRHDT and CDR2 FYEKMQ (reference sequence). This CDR3 has 22 residues. CDR3 sequence: CASSLPRTSGRDPRGSYNEQFF. CDR3 bases: TGTGCCAGCAGCTTACCTAGGACTAGCGGGAGGGACCCTAGAGGCTCCTACAATGAGCAGTTCTTC.

The chain employs TRBV10-3 and TRBJ1-4; D unresolved. The V and J ends lost 11 bases and 7 bases respectively, with 14 bases between them. CDR1 and CDR2 from the germline V gene are ENHRY and SYGVKD. The CDR3 is made up of 12 amino acids. The CDR3 region is CAQSDTGEKLFF. CDR3 coding DNA: TGTGCCCAGTCCGATACGGGTGAAAAACTGTTTTTT.

The rearrangement uses TRBV6-2 or TRBV6-3 and TRBJ1-5; 10 nucleotides line up with TRBD1. CDR3 length equals 17 residues. Germline V gene sequence: CDR1 MNHEY, CDR2 SVGEGT. The V gene end was trimmed by 2 bases and the J gene end by 3 bases; junction bases not matched to a gene: 7. CDR3 DNA sequence: TGTGCCAGCAGTTACCCCCGGGGACAGGGGCTCAATCAGCCCCAGCATTTT. Residues: CASSYPRGQGLNQPQHF.

This chain joins TRBV6-5 and TRBJ2-7; tentative D call: TRBD2 (6 bases). This CDR3 region has 13 residues. Trimming stripped 10 bases from V and 1 base from J, with 14 bases between. Germline V CDR1 and CDR2: MNHEY, SVGAGI. CDR3 in amino acids: CATQEGGSYEQYF. In nucleotides, the CDR3 is TGTGCCACCCAGGAGGGCGGGTCCTACGAGCAGTACTTC.

The chain uses TRBV4-2 and TRBJ2-3; D perhaps matches TRBD1 (6 bases). The germline CDR1 and CDR2 sequences are LGHNA and YNFKEQ. This CDR3 is built from 16 residues. Trimming stripped 1 base from V and 3 bases from J, with 14 bases between. In DNA, the CDR3 is TGTGCCAGCAGCCAAGGATCTACAGGGTGGACAGATACGCAGTATTTT. It is translated as CASSQGSTGWTDTQYF.

V gene TRBV18 combines with J gene TRBJ1-5, with a tentative D call TRBD1 (5 bases). The germline V gene encodes CDR1 KGHSH and CDR2 LQKENI. V shed 3 bases and J shed 0 bases, with 6 bases lying between them. The CDR3 covers 14 residues. CDR3 region: CASSPTDSNQPQHF. The CDR3 nucleotides are TGTGCCAGCTCACCGACAGATAGCAATCAGCCCCAGCATTTT.

V is TRBV4-2 and J is TRBJ2-7, with TRBD1 matching 9 bases. V gave up 3 bases and J gave up 2 bases; unmatched junction bases: 8. The CDR3 is 16 amino acids. Germline assignment: CDR1 LGHNA and CDR2 YNFKEQ. The CDR3 DNA follows: TGTGCCAGCAGCCAGGCCGGGACAGGGAGGACCTACGAGCAGTACTTC. As protein: CASSQAGTGRTYEQYF.